Shown below are 14 T cell receptor beta chains from a single sample sequenced in a study of shared clonotypes between healthy human individuals. TCRdb keeps only in-frame clones here, not all; method: immunoSEQ multiplex PCR. The table shows around 2.5 million clones, with approximately 94% occurring only once. The sequenced material came from naive CD4+ T cells from PBMCs. The subset here: CD45RA+ positively selected. The receptors here all came from a man younger than 30 in good health. Some clones in this sample may be carry-over from other donors' samples.

The V call is TRBV29-1, the J call TRBJ1-2, with TRBD1 identical over 8 bases. CDR1 is SQVTM and CDR2 is ANQGSEA in the germline V gene. There are 13 residues in the CDR3. V lost 6 bases and J lost 8; bases outside the gene matches: 11. This chain's CDR3 is CSVGAGGSGGYTF. The CDR3 nucleotides are TGCAGCGTGGGAGCAGGGGGCTCAGGAGGCTACACCTTC.

The chain carries TRBV7-8 and TRBJ1-4; no definite D call. Germline V gene lookup returns CDR1 SGHVS and CDR2 FQNEAQ. V lost 5 bases, J lost 8 bases, and 12 bases lay in between. The CDR3 length is 13 residues. The CDR3 region has the DNA TGTGCCAGCAGCGCCCGGTTTTACGAAAAACTGTTTTTT. Its protein is CASSARFYEKLFF. The full variable domain, in which reference TRBV7-8 and TRBJ1-4 provide the parts outside the CDR3, is GAGVSQSPRYKVAKRGQDVALRCDPISGHVSLFWYQQALGQGPEFLTYFQNEAQLDKSGLPSDRFFAERPEGSVSTLKIQRTQQEDSAVYLCASSARFYEKLFFGSGTQLSVL.

This chain connects TRBV27 to TRBJ1-6; 8 bases are shared with TRBD1. J was trimmed by 9 bases and V by 10 bases; bases with no gene match: 14. Germline CDR1 is MNHEY and CDR2 is SMNVEV (reference sequence). The CDR3 is 15 amino acids. The CDR3 DNA follows: TGTGCCACTCAAAAGGGGACAGGTCGCTCTTCACCCCTCCACTTT. It encodes CATQKGTGRSSPLHF.

CDR3 loop: CASSLAPRRNEKLFF. The CDR3 nucleotides are TGTGCCAGCAGCTTAGCGCCCAGGCGTAATGAAAAACTGTTTTTT. The chain carries TRBV7-8 and TRBJ1-4; D gene ambiguous. The CDR3 loop spans 15 amino acids. Germline CDR1 and CDR2: SGHVS and FQNEAQ. The ends were cut back, 0 bases at V and 4 bases at J, with 9 bases in the middle. Full variable domain (missing parts from reference TRBV7-8 and TRBJ1-4): GAGVSQSPRYKVAKRGQDVALRCDPISGHVSLFWYQQALGQGPEFLTYFQNEAQLDKSGLPSDRFFAERPEGSVSTLKIQRTQQEDSAVYLCASSLAPRRNEKLFFGSGTQLSVL.

The chain uses TRBV11-3 and TRBJ2-3; 13 positions match TRBD2. CDR1 and CDR2 (germline): SGHNT, YENEEA. The CDR3 loop spans 16 amino acids. The J segment lost 5 bases and the V segment lost 3 bases, leaving 5 bases of the junction unmatched. The CDR3 sequence is CASSFGLAGEGDTQYF. The CDR3 DNA reads TGTGCCAGCAGCTTTGGACTAGCGGGGGAAGGAGATACGCAGTATTTT.

About this clone itself: In the same sample, other DNA sequences code for this CDR3. The DNA of the CDR3 is TGTGCCAGCAGCTTGGGGGGCCCTATGAACACTGAAGCTTTCTTT. This encodes CASSLGGPMNTEAFF. The rearrangement links TRBV7-6 to TRBJ1-1; D might be TRBD1 (6 bases). The CDR3 has 15 amino acids. The V gene lost 3 bases and the J gene lost 0 bases, with 11 bases spanning the gap. Germline CDR1 SGHVS, CDR2 FNYEAQ.

Concerning this clone: The same CDR3 arises from other DNA sequences in this sample as well. The V call is TRBV28, the J call TRBJ1-1, with 8 bases that match TRBD1. Unmatched junction bases numbered 3, after V lost 2 bases and J lost 10 bases. The CDR3 has 12 amino acids. The germline CDR1 and CDR2 sequences are MDHEN and SYDVKM. The CDR3 DNA reads TGTGCCAGCAGTTTAAGACAGGGGAGAGCTTTCTTT. It encodes CASSLRQGRAFF.

The chain links TRBV30 to TRBJ1-3; D unresolved. The CDR3 runs 14 residues. Germline CDR1 reads GTSNPN; CDR2 reads SVGIG (reference sequence). The V end lost 0 bases, the J end lost 8 bases, and 14 bases lay between the germline ends. The CDR3 loop reads CAWSVGYSGDTIYF. The CDR3 bases are TGTGCCTGGAGTGTCGGATATTCTGGGGACACCATATATTTT.

The chain carries TRBV6-5 and TRBJ1-2; TRBD1 matches 10 bases. V shed 7 bases, J shed 6 bases, and the junction held 5 bases outside the gene matches. The CDR3 consists of 13 residues. CDR1 is MNHEY and CDR2 is SVGAGI in the germline V gene. The CDR3 sequence is CASKTGGRDGYTF. As DNA, the CDR3 is TGTGCCAGCAAGACAGGGGGCCGGGATGGCTACACCTTC.

This clone was observed a few times. An end of the junction differs from the germline gene, which may be a read error. This rearrangement joins TRBV5-6 to TRBJ1-2; D remains unclear. The CDR3 is 12 residues long. Germline V gene sequence: CDR1 SGHDT, CDR2 YYEEEE. CDR3: CASSFGREFLKF. For the CDR3, the DNA is TGTGCCAGCAGCTTCGGAAGGGAATTCCTCAAATTC.

As regards this clone: The sample holds other DNA sequences that translate to the same CDR3. The chain links TRBV6-5 to TRBJ2-7; D is perhaps TRBD1 (5 bases). The length of the CDR3 is 14 residues. The V end lost 0 bases, the J end lost 4 bases, and 10 bases lay between the germline ends. Germline V gene sequence: CDR1 MNHEY, CDR2 SVGAGI. The CDR3 is CASSYSQGPYEQYF. The CDR3 DNA is TGTGCCAGCAGTTACTCGCAGGGTCCATACGAGCAGTACTTC.

The chain links TRBV12-5 to TRBJ2-3, with 7 nucleotides matching TRBD2. V trimming: 1 base; J trimming: 7 bases; junction bases outside the gene matches: 8. This CDR3 is 15 amino acids long. Looked up from germline, CDR1 is LGHNT and CDR2 is FRNRAP. The CDR3 region is CASGLEAAGRNTQYF. CDR3 nucleotides: TGTGCTAGTGGTTTGGAGGCAGCGGGACGGAATACGCAGTATTTT.

Here the CDR3 DNA reads TGTGCCAGCAGCCCCAGGGGTCTCTACGAGCAGTACTTC. Amino acids: CASSPRGLYEQYF. The chain has TRBV5-6 and TRBJ2-7; a possible D gene is TRBD1 (6 bases). V was clipped by 4 bases and J by 3 bases, with 11 bases between them. The CDR3 extends over 13 amino acids. Germline V gene sequence: CDR1 SGHDT, CDR2 YYEEEE.

The count of this clone is one. CDR3 nucleotide sequence: TGTGCCAGCAGACGGACTTCCGTGTTCTTC. Protein product: CASRRTSVFF. The chain has TRBV6-6 and TRBJ2-1, with TRBD2 as a possible D gene (5 bases). The CDR3 has 10 amino acids. V lost 6 bases and J lost 15, with 12 bases in between. Per the germline V gene, CDR1 is MNHNY and CDR2 is SVGAGI (reference sequence).